The source of this TCR beta chain is a study of cytomegalovirus exposure and HLA in healthy donors. The junction had 4 bases not matched to a gene; V was cut back by 1 base and J by 6 bases. The CDR3 runs 15 residues. Germline V gene data show CDR1 as MGHRA and CDR2 as YSYEKL. Donors counted as nominally healthy when sampled, yet unrecorded immune exposures were likely. The primer mix had 60 Vbeta and 13 Jbeta primers. The method was immunoSEQ multiplex PCR; TCRdb's version includes in-frame clones alone and lacks a portion of them. In the table there are 150,000 or so clones, more than 65% of which are singletons. On this clone: Its antigen is unidentified.

Study-level findings and limits: There were some 150 TCR beta chains listed as cytomegalovirus-associated. Sequencing likely caused a cluster of highly shared sequence variants. In a later analysis, compared with equally common non-associated chains, HLA-associated beta chains were more expanded.

The source material was PBMCs. The receptor comes from a male donor in good health and CMV-seronegative. The chain joins TRBV4-1 to TRBJ1-1; TRBD1 agrees at 11 bases. The CDR3 nucleotides read TGCGCCAGCAGCCAAGCGGGACAGGGGGGGGCTGAAGCTTTCTTT. The encoded protein is CASSQAGQGGAEAFF.